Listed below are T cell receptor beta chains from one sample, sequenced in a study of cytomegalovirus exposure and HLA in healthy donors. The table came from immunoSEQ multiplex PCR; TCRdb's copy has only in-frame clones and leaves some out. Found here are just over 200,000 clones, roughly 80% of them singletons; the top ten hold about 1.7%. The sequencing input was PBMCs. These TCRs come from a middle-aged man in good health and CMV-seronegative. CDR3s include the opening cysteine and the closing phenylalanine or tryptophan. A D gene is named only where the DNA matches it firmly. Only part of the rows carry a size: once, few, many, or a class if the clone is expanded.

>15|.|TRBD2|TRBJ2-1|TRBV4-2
TGTGCCAGCAGCCAAGTGACTAGCGGCTACAATGAGCAGTTCTTC
CASSQVTSGYNEQFF
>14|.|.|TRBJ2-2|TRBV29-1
TGCAGCGTTCAGGACAGCGCGAACACCGGGGAGCTGTTTTTT
CSVQDSANTGELFF
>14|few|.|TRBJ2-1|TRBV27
TGTGCCAGCAGTTTAACCCCAGGGCTTGGCGAGCAGTTCTTC
CASSLTPGLGEQFF
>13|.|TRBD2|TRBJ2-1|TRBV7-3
TGTGCCAGCAGCCGGAAGGGACTAGCGGGGGAGGTCTTC
CASSRKGLAGEVF
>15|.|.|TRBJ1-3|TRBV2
TGTGCCAGCAGTTTTACAGAGAGCTCTGGAAACACCATATATTTT
CASSFTESSGNTIYF
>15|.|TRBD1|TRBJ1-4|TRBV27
TGTGCCAGCAGTATCCAGACAGGGGGCCAAGAAAAACTGTTTTTT
CASSIQTGGQEKLFF
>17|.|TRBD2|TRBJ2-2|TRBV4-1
TGCGCCAGCAGCCGTAGCACACCGGGACTACTGACCGGGGAGCTGTTTTTT
CASSRSTPGLLTGELFF
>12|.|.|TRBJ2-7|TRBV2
TGTGCCAGGCAGGAGCCGGGATACGAGCAGTACTTC
CARQEPGYEQYF
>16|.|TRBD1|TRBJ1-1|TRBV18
TGTGCCAGCTCACCGTATACCCCAGGGGGCCTCACTGAAGCTTTCTTT
CASSPYTPGGLTEAFF
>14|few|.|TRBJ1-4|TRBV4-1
TGCGCCAGCAGCGCGAGGGCTTCTAATGAAAAACTGTTTTTT
CASSARASNEKLFF
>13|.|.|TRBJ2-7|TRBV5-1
TGCGCCAGCAGCTTGGTCGGCGGCTACGAGCAGTACTTC
CASSLVGGYEQYF
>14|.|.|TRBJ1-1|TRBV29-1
TGCAGCGTTGACTCTCCAGGGGCGAGCACTGAAGCTTTCTTT
CSVDSPGASTEAFF
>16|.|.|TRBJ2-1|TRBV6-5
TGTGCCAGCAGTTCCCCACGGCCAGGTTCCTACAATGAGCAGTTCTTC
CASSSPRPGSYNEQFF
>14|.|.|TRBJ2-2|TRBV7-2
TGTGCCAGCAGCCCGGGACACCAAGGCGGGGAGCTGTTTTTT
CASSPGHQGGELFF
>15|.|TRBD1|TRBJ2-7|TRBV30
TGTGCCTGGACGTCCGCCCGGACAGGGGGCGACGAGCAGTACTTC
CAWTSARTGGDEQYF
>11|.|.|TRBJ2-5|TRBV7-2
TGTGCCAGCCAGGGGGGAGAGACCCAGTACTTC
CASQGGETQYF
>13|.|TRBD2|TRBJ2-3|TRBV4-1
TGCGCCAGCACGGGACTAAACACAGATACGCAGTATTTT
CASTGLNTDTQYF